The clone carrying this T cell receptor beta chain came up many times. The target antigen is unknown. The entry originates in a study of tumor-infiltrating lymphocytes in primary liver carcinoma. Study-wide background: The patients, men and women alike, were aged 30 to 69 years. Sample yields, roughly 3.65 to 7.13 million productive TCRbeta reads, were similar across the tissue types.

The investigators made TCR beta cDNA from approximately 500 ng total RNA, using a constant-region primer. Employing slightly modified ARM-PCR, three nested multiplex PCR rounds were run, and these gave rise to the TCR beta libraries. Running around 10 cycles apiece, the first two PCR rounds relied on TRBV1-TRBV30 forward primers together with a C-beta reverse primer. MiXCR, run by TCRdb on the multiplex PCR reads, gives a single entry per CDR3 protein. The sample carries over 100,000 distinct CDR3 sequences, around two thirds recorded once. Overall study findings and caveats: In tumor-adjacent and tumor-blood pairs, overlap was lower than in tumor region pairs.

Unmatched junction bases numbered 7, after V lost 1 base and J lost 6 bases. The CDR3 spans 15 residues. Scientists recovered RNA and DNA together from about 21-30 mg of unsorted bulk tissue. By surgical resection, the patients were treated for their primary liver carcinoma. The chain recombines TRBV12-3 or TRBV12-4 with TRBJ2-3; 7 bases are a match to TRBD2. This sequence originates from a woman aged 60-75 years with primary liver carcinoma and hepatitis B virus infection. Sequencing was performed on tumor-adjacent normal liver tissue. CDR3 coding DNA: TGTGCCAGCAGTTTAGGTGGGAGGGCACAGGATACGCAGTATTTT. Translation: CASSLGGRAQDTQYF.